This T cell receptor (beta chain) derives from a study of T cells in Graves' hyperthyroidism and ophthalmopathy. Graves' hyperthyroidism without ophthalmopathy progression within 18 months was termed stable. Diagnoses were made from clinical symptoms, serum measures (thyroxine and TRAb), thyroid ultrasound and orbital computed tomography. This clonotype was seen more than once but under ten times. CDR1 and CDR2 from the germline V gene are GTSNPN and SVGIG (reference sequence). This CDR3 spans 14 amino acids. J gave up 6 bases and V 7 bases, and 9 bases lay outside the gene matches. Amplified TCR beta CDR3 regions came from RNA transcripts. RT-PCR in the first round (using the HTBI primer set) targeted the TCR CDR3. TCRdb passed the multiplex PCR reads through MiXCR, listing each CDR3 protein once. This sample carries roughly 380,000 distinct CDR3 sequences, about 14% of them seen once, and the ten largest clones take roughly 9.6%.

The sample was blood. The chain combines TRBV30 with TRBJ1-5, with TRBD1 matching 10 bases. The source of this sequence is a woman in her fifties or sixties with Graves' hyperthyroidism. The CDR3 bases are TGTGCCTTCCGGACAGGGGGGGAAGGTCAGCCCCAGCATTTT. Protein sequence: CAFRTGGEGQPQHF.